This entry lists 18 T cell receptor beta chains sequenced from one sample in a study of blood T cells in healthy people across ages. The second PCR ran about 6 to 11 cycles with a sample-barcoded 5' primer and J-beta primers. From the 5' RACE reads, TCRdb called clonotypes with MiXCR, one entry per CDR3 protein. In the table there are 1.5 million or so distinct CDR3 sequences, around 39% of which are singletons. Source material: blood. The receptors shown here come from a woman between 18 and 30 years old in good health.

CDR3 coding DNA: TGCAGTGCTAGAGGGGAGGGATCTTACAATGAGCAGTTCTTC. It encodes CSARGEGSYNEQFF. This chain uses TRBV20-1 with TRBJ2-1, with 7 bases aligning to TRBD2. The junction had 4 bases not matched to a gene; V was cut back by 1 base and J by 4 bases. The CDR3 extends over 14 amino acids. Germline CDR1 reads DFQATT; CDR2 reads SNEGSKA (reference sequence).

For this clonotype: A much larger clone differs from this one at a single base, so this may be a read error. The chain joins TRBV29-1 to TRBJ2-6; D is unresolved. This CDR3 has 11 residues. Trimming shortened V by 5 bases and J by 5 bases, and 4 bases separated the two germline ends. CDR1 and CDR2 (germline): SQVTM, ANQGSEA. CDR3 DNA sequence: TGCAGCGTTTCTAGGGCCAACGTCCTGACTTTC. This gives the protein CSVSRANVLTF. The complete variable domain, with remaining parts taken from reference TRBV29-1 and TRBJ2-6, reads SAVISQKPSRDICQRGTSLTIQCQVDSQVTMMFWYRQQPGQSLTLIATANQGSEATYESGFVIDKFPISRPNLTFSTLTVSNMSPEDSSIYLCSVSRANVLTFGAGSRLTVL.

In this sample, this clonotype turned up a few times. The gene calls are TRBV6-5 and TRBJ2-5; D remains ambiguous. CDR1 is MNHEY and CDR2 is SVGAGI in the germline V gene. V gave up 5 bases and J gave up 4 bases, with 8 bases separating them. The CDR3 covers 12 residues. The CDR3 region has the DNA TGTGCCAGCAGTGACGTGACAGAGACCCAGTACTTC. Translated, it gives CASSDVTETQYF.

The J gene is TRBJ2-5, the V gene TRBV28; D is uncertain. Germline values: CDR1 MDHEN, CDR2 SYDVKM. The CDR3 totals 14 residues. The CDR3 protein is CAHRPPGGIKEQYF. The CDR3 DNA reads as TGTGCTCACCGACCCCCCGGTGGAATCAAGGAGCAGTACTTC.

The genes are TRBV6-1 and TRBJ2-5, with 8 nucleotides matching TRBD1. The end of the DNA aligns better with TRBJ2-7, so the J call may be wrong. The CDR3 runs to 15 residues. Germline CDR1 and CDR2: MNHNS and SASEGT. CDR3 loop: CASSERGTGRAEQYF. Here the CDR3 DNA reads TGTGCCAGCAGTGAAAGAGGGACAGGTCGGGCCGAGCAGTACTTC.

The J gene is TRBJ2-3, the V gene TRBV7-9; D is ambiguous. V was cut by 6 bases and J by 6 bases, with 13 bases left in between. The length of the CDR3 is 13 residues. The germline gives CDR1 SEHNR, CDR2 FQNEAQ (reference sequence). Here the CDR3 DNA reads TGTGCCAGCAGTCTCAACCTCGGCGATACGCAGTATTTT. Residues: CASSLNLGDTQYF.

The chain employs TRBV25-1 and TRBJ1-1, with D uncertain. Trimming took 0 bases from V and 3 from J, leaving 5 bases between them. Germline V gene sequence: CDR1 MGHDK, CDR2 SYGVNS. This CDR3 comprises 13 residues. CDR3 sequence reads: CASSEYLYTEAFF. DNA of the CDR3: TGTGCCAGCAGTGAATATCTATACACTGAAGCTTTCTTT.

This CDR3 is CASSYGLLGTQYF. CDR3 nucleotide sequence: TGTGCCAGCAGTTATGGGCTTCTGGGGACCCAGTACTTC. The chain uses TRBV6-5 and TRBJ2-5; D unclear. Germline CDR1 reads MNHEY; CDR2 reads SVGAGI. The CDR3 consists of 13 residues. The V and J ends lost 3 bases and 7 bases respectively, with 12 bases between them.

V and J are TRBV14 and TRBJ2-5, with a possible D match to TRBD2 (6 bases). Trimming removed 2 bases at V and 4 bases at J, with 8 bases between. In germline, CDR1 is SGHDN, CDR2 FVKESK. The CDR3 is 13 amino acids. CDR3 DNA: TGTGCCAGCAGCCAATGGCGGGGAGAGACCCAGTACTTC. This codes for CASSQWRGETQYF.

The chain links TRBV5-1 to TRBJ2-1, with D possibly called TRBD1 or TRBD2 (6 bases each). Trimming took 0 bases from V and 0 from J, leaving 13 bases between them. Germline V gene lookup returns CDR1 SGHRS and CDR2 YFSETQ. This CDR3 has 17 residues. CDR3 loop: CASSLEGGPSSYNEQFF. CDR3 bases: TGCGCCAGCAGCTTGGAAGGGGGGCCCTCCTCCTACAATGAGCAGTTCTTC. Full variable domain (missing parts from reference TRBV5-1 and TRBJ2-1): KAGVTQTPRYLIKTRGQQVTLSCSPISGHRSVSWYQQTPGQGLQFLFEYFSETQRNKGNFPGRFSGRQFSNSRSEMNVSTLELGDSALYLCASSLEGGPSSYNEQFFGPGTRLTVL.

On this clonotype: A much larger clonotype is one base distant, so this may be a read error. The CDR3 reads CSARDGADTQYF. The DNA for the CDR3 is TGCAGTGCTAGAGATGGGGCGGATACGCAGTATTTT. This rearrangement joins TRBV20-1 to TRBJ2-3; D might be TRBD1 (5 bases). The CDR3 is 12 residues long. Per germline, CDR1 DFQATT and CDR2 SNEGSKA (reference sequence). Trimming left V 0 bases short and J 6 bases short, with 7 bases between.

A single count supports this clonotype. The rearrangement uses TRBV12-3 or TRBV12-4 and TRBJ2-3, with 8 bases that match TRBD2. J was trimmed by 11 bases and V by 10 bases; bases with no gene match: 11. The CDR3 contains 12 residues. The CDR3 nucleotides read TGTGCCATCACCGGGGGGGCATATGTGCAGTATTTT. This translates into CAITGGAYVQYF.

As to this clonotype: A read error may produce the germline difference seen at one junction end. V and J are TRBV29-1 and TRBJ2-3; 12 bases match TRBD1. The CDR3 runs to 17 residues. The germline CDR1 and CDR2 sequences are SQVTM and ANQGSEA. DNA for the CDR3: TGCAGCGCCGGGGCGGGACAGGGGGCTCTTGGCACAGATACGCGGTATTTT. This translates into CSAGAGQGALGTDTRYF.

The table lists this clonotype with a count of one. Here the CDR3 reads CASLGGASETQYF. CDR3 bases: TGTGCCAGCCTGGGGGGCGCCTCAGAGACCCAGTACTTC. The V call is TRBV6-5, the J call TRBJ2-5; possibly TRBD1 or TRBD2 for D (6 bases each). V was pared by 8 bases and J by 4 bases, with 14 bases between. Germline V gene lookup returns CDR1 MNHEY and CDR2 SVGAGI. This CDR3 contains 13 residues.

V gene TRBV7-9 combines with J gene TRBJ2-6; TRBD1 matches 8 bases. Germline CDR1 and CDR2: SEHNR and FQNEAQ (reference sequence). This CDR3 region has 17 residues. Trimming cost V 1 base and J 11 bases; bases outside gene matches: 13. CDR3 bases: TGTGCCAGCAGCTTAGAGGGACAGGCGGCCCGCTTCGACGTCCTGACTTTC. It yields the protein CASSLEGQAARFDVLTF.

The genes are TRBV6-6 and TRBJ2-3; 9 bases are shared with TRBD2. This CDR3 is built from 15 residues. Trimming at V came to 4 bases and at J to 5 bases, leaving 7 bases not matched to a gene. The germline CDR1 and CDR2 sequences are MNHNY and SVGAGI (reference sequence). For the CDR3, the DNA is TGTGCCAGCAGTTGGGCTAGCGGGGTAGGAGATACGCAGTATTTT. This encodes CASSWASGVGDTQYF.

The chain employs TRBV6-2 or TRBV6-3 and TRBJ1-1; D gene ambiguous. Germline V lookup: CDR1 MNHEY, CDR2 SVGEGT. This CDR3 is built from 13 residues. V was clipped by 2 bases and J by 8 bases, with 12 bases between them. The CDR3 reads CASSYVGETEAFF. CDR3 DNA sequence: TGTGCCAGCAGTTACGTGGGTGAGACCGAAGCTTTCTTT.

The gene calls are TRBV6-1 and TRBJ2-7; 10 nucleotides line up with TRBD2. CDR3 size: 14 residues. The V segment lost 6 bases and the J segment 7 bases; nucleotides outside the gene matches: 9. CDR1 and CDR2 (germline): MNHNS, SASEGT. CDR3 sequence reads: CASRLAGEVREQYF. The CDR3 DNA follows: TGTGCCAGCAGGCTAGCGGGAGAAGTGAGGGAGCAGTACTTC.